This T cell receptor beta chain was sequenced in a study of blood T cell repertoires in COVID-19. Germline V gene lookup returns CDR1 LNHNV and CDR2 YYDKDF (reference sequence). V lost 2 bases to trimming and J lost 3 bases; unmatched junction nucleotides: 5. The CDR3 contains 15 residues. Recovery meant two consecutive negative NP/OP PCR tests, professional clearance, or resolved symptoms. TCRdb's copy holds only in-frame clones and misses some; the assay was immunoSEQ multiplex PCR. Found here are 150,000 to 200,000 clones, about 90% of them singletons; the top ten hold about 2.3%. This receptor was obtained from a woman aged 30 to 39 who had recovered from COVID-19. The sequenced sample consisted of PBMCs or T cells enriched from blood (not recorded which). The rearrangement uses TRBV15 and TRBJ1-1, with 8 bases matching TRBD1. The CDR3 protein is CATSRRGQGDTEAFF. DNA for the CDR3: TGTGCCACCAGCAGACGAGGACAGGGCGACACTGAAGCTTTCTTT.